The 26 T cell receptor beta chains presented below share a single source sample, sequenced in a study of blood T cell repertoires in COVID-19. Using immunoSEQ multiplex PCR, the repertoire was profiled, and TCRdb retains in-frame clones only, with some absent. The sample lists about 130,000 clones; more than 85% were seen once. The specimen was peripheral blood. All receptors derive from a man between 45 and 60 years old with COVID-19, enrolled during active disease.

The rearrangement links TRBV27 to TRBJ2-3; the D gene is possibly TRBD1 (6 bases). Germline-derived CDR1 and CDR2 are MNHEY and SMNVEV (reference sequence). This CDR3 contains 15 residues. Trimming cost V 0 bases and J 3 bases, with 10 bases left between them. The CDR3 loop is CASSLSWQGTDTQYF. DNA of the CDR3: TGTGCCAGCAGTTTATCTTGGCAGGGGACAGATACGCAGTATTTT.

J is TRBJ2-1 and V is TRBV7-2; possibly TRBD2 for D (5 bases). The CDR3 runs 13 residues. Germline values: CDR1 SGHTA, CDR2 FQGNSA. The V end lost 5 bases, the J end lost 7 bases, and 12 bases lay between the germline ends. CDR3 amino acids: CASSPWTSNEQFF. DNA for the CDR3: TGTGCCAGCAGCCCCTGGACTTCTAATGAGCAGTTCTTC. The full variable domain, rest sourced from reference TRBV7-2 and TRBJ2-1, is GAGVSQSPSNKVTEKGKDVELRCDPISGHTALYWYRQSLGQGLEFLIYFQGNSAPDKSGLPSDRFSAERTGGSVSTLTIQRTQQEDSAVYLCASSPWTSNEQFFGPGTRLTVL.

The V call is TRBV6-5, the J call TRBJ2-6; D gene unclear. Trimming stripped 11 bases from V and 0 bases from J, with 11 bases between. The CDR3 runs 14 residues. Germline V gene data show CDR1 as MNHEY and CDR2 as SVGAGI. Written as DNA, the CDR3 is TGTGCCCTACAACAGAGCTCTGGGGCCAACGTCCTGACTTTC. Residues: CALQQSSGANVLTF.

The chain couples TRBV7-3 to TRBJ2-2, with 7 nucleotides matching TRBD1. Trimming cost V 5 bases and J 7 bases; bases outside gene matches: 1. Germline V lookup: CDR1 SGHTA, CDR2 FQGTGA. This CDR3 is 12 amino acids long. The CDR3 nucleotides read TGTGCCAGCAGCCAGGGGGACGGGGAGCTGTTTTTT. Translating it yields CASSQGDGELFF.

CDR3 DNA sequence: TGTGCCAGCAGCGCGCAACTAGCGGGAGATTCCGGGGAGCTGTTTTTT. This translates into CASSAQLAGDSGELFF. This chain uses TRBV9 with TRBJ2-2, with 11 bases aligning to TRBD2. CDR1 and CDR2 (germline): SGDLS, YYNGEE. The CDR3 has 16 residues. J lost 6 bases, V lost 3 bases, and 7 bases had no gene match.

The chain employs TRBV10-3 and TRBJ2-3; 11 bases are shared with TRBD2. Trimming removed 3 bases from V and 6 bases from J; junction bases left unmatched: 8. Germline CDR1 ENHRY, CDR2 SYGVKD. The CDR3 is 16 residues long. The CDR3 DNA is TGTGCCATCAGTGAACTAGCGGGAGAGTATTCGGATACGCAGTATTTT. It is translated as CAISELAGEYSDTQYF.

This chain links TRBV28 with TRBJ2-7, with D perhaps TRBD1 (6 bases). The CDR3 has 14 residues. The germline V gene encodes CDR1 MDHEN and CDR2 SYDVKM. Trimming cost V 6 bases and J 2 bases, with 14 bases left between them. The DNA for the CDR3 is TGTGCCAGCAGCGACAGGCACGTACCCTACGAGCAGTACGTC. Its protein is CASSDRHVPYEQYV.

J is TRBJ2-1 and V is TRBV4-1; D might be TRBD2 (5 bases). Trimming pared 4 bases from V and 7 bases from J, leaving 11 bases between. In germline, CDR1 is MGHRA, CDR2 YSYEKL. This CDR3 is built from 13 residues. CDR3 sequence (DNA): TGCGCCAGCAGCCCTGGACTGGGAAATGAGCAGTTCTTC. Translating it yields CASSPGLGNEQFF.

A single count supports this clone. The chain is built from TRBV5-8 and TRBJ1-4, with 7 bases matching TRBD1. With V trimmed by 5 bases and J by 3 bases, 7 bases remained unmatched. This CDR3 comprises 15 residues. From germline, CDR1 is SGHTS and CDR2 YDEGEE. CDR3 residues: CASSLPGQSNEKLFF. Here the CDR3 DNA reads TGTGCCAGCAGTCTCCCGGGACAGTCTAATGAAAAACTGTTTTTT.

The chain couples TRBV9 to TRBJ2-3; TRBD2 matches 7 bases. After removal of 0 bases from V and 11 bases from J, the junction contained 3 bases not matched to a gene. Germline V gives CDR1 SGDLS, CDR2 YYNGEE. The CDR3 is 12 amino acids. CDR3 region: CASSVGGGEQYF. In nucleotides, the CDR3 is TGTGCCAGCAGCGTAGGGGGAGGGGAGCAGTATTTT.

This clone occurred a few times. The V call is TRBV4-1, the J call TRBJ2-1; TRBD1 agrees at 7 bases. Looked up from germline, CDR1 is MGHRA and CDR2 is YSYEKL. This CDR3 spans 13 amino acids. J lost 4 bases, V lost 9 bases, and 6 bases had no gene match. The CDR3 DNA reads TGCGCCAGTAAAGGGACAGTTTACAATGAGCAGTTCTTC. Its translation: CASKGTVYNEQFF.

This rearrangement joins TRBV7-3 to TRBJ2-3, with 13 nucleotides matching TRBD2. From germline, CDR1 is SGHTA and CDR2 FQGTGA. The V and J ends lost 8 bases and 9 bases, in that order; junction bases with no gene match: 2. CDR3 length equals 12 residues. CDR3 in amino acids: CASGLAGETQYF. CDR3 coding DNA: TGTGCCAGCGGACTAGCGGGGGAGACGCAGTATTTT.

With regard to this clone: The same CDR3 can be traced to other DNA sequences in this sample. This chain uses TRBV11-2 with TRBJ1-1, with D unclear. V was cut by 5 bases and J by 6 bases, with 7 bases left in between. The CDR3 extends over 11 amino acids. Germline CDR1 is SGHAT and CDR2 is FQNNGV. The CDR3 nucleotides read TGTGCCAGCAGCCCACGAGCTGAAGCTTTCTTT. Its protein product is CASSPRAEAFF.

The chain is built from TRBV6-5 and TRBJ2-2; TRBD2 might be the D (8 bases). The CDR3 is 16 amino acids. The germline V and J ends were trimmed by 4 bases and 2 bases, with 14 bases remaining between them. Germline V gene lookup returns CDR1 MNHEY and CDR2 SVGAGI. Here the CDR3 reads CASSSGGTDNTGELFF. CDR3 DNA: TGTGCCAGCAGTTCGGGGGGGACAGATAACACCGGGGAGCTGTTTTTT.

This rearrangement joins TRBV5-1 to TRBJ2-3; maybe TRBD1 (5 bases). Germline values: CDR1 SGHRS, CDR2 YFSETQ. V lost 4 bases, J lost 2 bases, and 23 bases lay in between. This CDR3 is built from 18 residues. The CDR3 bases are TGCGCCAGCAGCCAGAGCATAGGGGCCCCTCTACCCACAGATACGCAGTATTTT. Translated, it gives CASSQSIGAPLPTDTQYF.

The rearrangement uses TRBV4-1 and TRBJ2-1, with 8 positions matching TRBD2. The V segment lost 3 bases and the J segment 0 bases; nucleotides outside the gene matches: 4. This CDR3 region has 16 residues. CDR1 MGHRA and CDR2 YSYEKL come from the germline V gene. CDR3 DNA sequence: TGCGCCAGCAGCCACATAGCGGGGAGCTCCTACAATGAGCAGTTCTTC. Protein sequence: CASSHIAGSSYNEQFF.

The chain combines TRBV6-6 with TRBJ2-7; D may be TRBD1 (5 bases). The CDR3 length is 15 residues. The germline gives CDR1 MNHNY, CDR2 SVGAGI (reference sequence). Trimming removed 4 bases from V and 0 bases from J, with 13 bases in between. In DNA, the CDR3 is TGTGCCAGCAGTTCCACCGGACAAGGCTCCTACGAGCAGTACGTC. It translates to CASSSTGQGSYEQYV.

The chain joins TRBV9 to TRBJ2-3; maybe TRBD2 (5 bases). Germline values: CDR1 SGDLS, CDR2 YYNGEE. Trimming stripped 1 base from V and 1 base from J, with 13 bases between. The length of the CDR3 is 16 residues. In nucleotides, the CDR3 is TGTGCCAGCAGCGTAAGTTGGGGTAGCGGCACAGATACGCAGTATTTT. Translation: CASSVSWGSGTDTQYF.

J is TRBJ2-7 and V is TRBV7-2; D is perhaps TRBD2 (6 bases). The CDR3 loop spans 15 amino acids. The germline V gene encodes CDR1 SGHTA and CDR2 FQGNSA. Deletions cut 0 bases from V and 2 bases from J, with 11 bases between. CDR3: CASSLASGPTYEQYF. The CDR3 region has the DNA TGTGCCAGCAGCTTAGCTAGCGGTCCTACCTACGAGCAGTACTTC.

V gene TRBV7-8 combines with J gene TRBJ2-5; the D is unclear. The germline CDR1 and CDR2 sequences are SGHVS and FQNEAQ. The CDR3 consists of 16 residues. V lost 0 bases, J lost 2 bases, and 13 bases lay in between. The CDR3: CASSLARLVGQETQYF. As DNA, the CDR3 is TGTGCCAGCAGCTTAGCGAGGCTAGTGGGTCAAGAGACCCAGTACTTC.

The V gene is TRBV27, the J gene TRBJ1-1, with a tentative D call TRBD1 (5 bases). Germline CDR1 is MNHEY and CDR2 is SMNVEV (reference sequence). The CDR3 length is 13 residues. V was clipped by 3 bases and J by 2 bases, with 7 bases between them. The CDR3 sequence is CASSLGGNTEAFF. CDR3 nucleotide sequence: TGTGCCAGCAGTTTGGGGGGTAACACTGAAGCTTTCTTT.

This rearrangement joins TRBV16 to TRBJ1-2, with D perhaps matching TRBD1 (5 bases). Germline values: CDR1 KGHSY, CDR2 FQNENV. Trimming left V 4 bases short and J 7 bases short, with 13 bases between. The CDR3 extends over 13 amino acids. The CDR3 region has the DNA TGTGCCAGCAGCCTTTGGGGACTCTCTGGCTACACCTTC. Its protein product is CASSLWGLSGYTF.

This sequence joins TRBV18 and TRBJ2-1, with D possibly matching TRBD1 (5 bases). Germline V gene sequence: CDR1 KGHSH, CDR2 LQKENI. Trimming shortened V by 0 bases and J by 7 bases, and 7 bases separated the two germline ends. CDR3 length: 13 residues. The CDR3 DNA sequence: TGTGCCAGCTCACCACCGCAGGGAAATGAGCAGTTCTTC. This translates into CASSPPQGNEQFF.

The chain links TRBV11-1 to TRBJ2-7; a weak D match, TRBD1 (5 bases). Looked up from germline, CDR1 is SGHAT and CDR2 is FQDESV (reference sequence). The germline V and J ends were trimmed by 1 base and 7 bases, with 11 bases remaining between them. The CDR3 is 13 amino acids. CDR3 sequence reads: CASSLDLQAEQYV. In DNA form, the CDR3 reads TGTGCCAGCAGCTTAGATCTACAGGCAGAGCAGTACGTC.

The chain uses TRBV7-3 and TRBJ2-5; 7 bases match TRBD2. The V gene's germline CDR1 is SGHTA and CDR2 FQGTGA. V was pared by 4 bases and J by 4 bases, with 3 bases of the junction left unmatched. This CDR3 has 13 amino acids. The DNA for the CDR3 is TGTGCCAGCAGCTATGGACTAGGAGAGACCCAGTACTTC. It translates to CASSYGLGETQYF.

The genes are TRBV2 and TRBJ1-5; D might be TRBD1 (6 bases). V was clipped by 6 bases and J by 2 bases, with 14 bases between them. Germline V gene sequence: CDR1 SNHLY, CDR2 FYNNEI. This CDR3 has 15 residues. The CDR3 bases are TGTGCCAGCAGACCCGACAGGAAGGGCAATCAGCCCCAGCATTTT. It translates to CASRPDRKGNQPQHF. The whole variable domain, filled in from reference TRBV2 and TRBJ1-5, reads EPEVTQTPSHQVTQMGQEVILRCVPISNHLYFYWYRQILGQKVEFLVSFYNNEISEKSEIFDDQFSVERPDGSNFTLKIRSTKLEDSAMYFCASRPDRKGNQPQHFGDGTRLSIL.